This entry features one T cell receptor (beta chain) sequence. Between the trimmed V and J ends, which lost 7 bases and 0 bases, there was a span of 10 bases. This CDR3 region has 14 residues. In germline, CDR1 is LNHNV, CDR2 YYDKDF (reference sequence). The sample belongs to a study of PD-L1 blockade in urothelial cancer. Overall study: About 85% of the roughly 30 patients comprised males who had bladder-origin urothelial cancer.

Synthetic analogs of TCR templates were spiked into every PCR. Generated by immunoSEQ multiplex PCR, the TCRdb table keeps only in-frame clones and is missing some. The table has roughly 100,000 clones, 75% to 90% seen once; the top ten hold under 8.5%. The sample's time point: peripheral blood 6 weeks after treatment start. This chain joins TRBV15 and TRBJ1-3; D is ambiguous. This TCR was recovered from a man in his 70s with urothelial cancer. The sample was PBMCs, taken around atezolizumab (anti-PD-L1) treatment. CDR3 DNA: TGTGCCACCATGCAGGACTACTCTGGAAACACCATATATTTT. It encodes CATMQDYSGNTIYF.